This T cell receptor (beta chain) comes out of a study of CXCR3-negative and CXCR3-positive naive CD8 T cells. Study observations and caveats: Diversity was high in both naive subsets and much lower in memory cells. TRBV-TRBJ usage was similar across naive CXCR3 subsets but distinct in memory cells. CXCR3-negative naive cells had less hydrophobic TRB CDR3s than did CXCR3-positive naive cells.

The method, 5' RACE with UMI labels, was used to prepare the TRB cDNA libraries. No DNA is given; TCRdb re-called the 5' RACE reads and lists each CDR3 protein once. The sample table sets out some 130,000 distinct CDR3 sequences. Germline CDR1 is SGHRS and CDR2 is YFSETQ. The CDR3 is 16 residues long. Of note for this clonotype: Its antigen is unidentified.

The rearrangement uses TRBV5-1 and TRBJ2-7; the D call from TCRdb, TRBD2, cannot be confirmed without DNA. The sequenced sample consisted of naive CXCR3- CD8+ T cells from blood. Subset denoted: CD45RO-CCR7+CD27+CD95- naive CD8+ T cells lacking CXCR3 (TNR3-). The source of this sequence is a human donor in good health. Some clones in this sample may be carry-over from other donors' samples. The chain's CDR3 is CASSSTRAGVAYEQYF.